Listed here are 25 T cell receptor beta chains from one sample, sequenced in a study of T cells in tumors after PD-1 blockade. The repertoire was sequenced with immunoSEQ multiplex PCR; TCRdb's copy has only in-frame clones and lacks some. The sample holds about 16,000 clones; over 75% are singletons and the top ten take approximately 22%. Sequencing was performed on PBMCs, taken after anti-PD-1 treatment. These receptors all stem from a human donor with basal cell carcinoma.

The genes are TRBV7-3 and TRBJ2-1; 10 positions agree with TRBD2. Germline CDR1 reads SGHTA; CDR2 reads FQGTGA. V shed 2 bases and J 6 bases; nucleotides not matched to a gene: 4. The CDR3 loop spans 15 amino acids. The CDR3 spells CASSLSLAGVNEQFF. In DNA, the CDR3 is TGTGCCAGCAGCTTATCCCTAGCGGGGGTCAATGAGCAGTTCTTC.

V usage is TRBV3-1 (or the pseudogene TRBV3-2) and J usage is TRBJ1-6, with 8 bases identical to TRBD1. The V segment lost 7 bases and the J segment 3 bases; nucleotides outside the gene matches: 5. This CDR3 region has 15 residues. Germline V gene sequence: CDR1 LGHDT, CDR2 YNNKEL (reference sequence). As DNA, the CDR3 is TGTGCCAGCAAGGCAGGGGGCATCTATAATTCACCCCTCCACTTT. It yields the protein CASKAGGIYNSPLHF.

The V and J genes are TRBV7-6 and TRBJ1-2; D remains ambiguous. The V gene lost 5 bases and the J gene lost 7 bases, with 11 bases spanning the gap. The germline V gene encodes CDR1 SGHVS and CDR2 FNYEAQ. The CDR3 consists of 12 residues. This CDR3 is CASSKQNSGYTF. CDR3 in DNA: TGTGCCAGCAGCAAACAAAACAGTGGCTACACCTTC. The variable domain in full, with the rest retrieved from reference TRBV7-6 and TRBJ1-2, is GAGVSQSPRYKVTKRGQDVALRCDPISGHVSLYWYRQALGQGPEFLTYFNYEAQQDKSGLPNDRFSAERPEGSISTLTIQRTEQRDSAMYRCASSKQNSGYTFGSGTRLTVV.

In this sample, this clone turned up a few times. This chain joins TRBV28 and TRBJ2-7; D gene unclear. Trimming cost V 3 bases and J 5 bases, with 11 bases left between them. This CDR3 has 13 residues. The V gene's germline CDR1 is MDHEN and CDR2 SYDVKM. CDR3: CASSFVVGHEQYF. As DNA, the CDR3 is TGTGCCAGCAGTTTTGTCGTTGGCCACGAGCAGTACTTC.

The J gene is TRBJ2-7, the V gene TRBV5-6, with 12 bases identical to TRBD2. Germline CDR1 and CDR2: SGHDT and YYEEEE. V shed 6 bases, J shed 7 bases, and the junction held 14 bases outside the gene matches. The length of the CDR3 is 16 residues. The CDR3 loop is CASNRRLAGVLGEQYF. As DNA, the CDR3 is TGTGCCAGCAACCGGCGACTAGCGGGGGTCCTAGGGGAGCAGTACTTC.

The rearrangement uses TRBV19 and TRBJ1-3; D remains ambiguous. Between the trimmed V and J ends, which lost 2 bases and 0 bases, there was a span of 8 bases. In germline, CDR1 is LNHDA, CDR2 SQIVND (reference sequence). The CDR3 has 15 amino acids. In DNA, the CDR3 is TGTGCCAGTAGTATAACCGGATTCTCTGGAAACACCATATATTTT. Its translation: CASSITGFSGNTIYF.

The count of this clone is one. One junction end disagrees with the germline gene, perhaps due to a read error. The genes are TRBV6-5 and TRBJ1-6; D is possibly TRBD1 (5 bases). Germline CDR1 reads MNHEY; CDR2 reads SVGAGI. The length of the CDR3 is 14 residues. In nucleotides, the CDR3 is TGTGCCAGCCTCGGTCTGGCAGGGTATTCCCCCCTCCACTTT. Translated, it gives CASLGLAGYSPLHF.

V is TRBV29-1 and J is TRBJ1-4; 9 bases are a match to TRBD1. The ends lost 5 bases at V and 14 bases at J; junction bases unmatched: 12. The CDR3 is made up of 13 amino acids. Germline assignment: CDR1 SQVTM and CDR2 ANQGSEA. The CDR3 reads CSVQETGGRLLFF. The CDR3 DNA is TGCAGCGTTCAGGAGACAGGGGGAAGGTTGCTGTTTTTT.

The genes are TRBV5-1 and TRBJ1-1, with D unclear. This CDR3 is built from 16 residues. CDR1 SGHRS and CDR2 YFSETQ come from the germline V gene. V was clipped by 1 base and J by 1 base, with 14 bases between them. The CDR3 is CASSLLGQTKNTEAFF. As DNA, the CDR3 is TGCGCCAGCAGCTTGCTCGGGCAAACAAAGAACACTGAAGCTTTCTTT.

The J gene is TRBJ2-5, the V gene TRBV6-5, with D perhaps matching TRBD2 (6 bases). The CDR3 consists of 15 residues. Germline V CDR1 and CDR2: MNHEY, SVGAGI. The V gene lost 6 bases and the J gene lost 5 bases, with 19 bases spanning the gap. CDR3 region: CASSPRWRGGETQYF. The CDR3 DNA reads TGTGCCAGCAGCCCACGGTGGCGGGGTGGGGAGACCCAGTACTTC.

The rearrangement uses TRBV5-1 and TRBJ1-2; a weak D match, TRBD1 (5 bases). The V and J ends lost 4 bases and 4 bases respectively, with 5 bases between them. The CDR3 loop spans 11 amino acids. Germline assignment: CDR1 SGHRS and CDR2 YFSETQ. CDR3 DNA sequence: TGCGCCAGCAGCCAGGGCTATGGCTACACCTTC. Translated: CASSQGYGYTF. Full variable domain (missing parts from reference TRBV5-1 and TRBJ1-2): KAGVTQTPRYLIKTRGQQVTLSCSPISGHRSVSWYQQTPGQGLQFLFEYFSETQRNKGNFPGRFSGRQFSNSRSEMNVSTLELGDSALYLCASSQGYGYTFGSGTRLTVV.

The chain uses TRBV18 and TRBJ2-7; D not resolved. The CDR3 extends over 13 amino acids. Germline V gene sequence: CDR1 KGHSH, CDR2 LQKENI. V lost 2 bases and J lost 7, with 12 bases in between. CDR3 DNA: TGTGCCAGCTCACCAGGACGGTTCAGGGAGCAGTACTTC. Its translation: CASSPGRFREQYF.

V gene TRBV4-1 combines with J gene TRBJ1-2; no reliable D call. V lost 3 bases and J 0 bases, leaving 8 bases between the germline ends. In germline, CDR1 is MGHRA, CDR2 YSYEKL. The CDR3 is 14 residues long. CDR3 protein: CASSHQLANYGYTF. DNA of the CDR3: TGCGCCAGCAGCCACCAATTAGCTAACTATGGCTACACCTTC.

The genes are TRBV6-4 and TRBJ2-1; 12 positions match TRBD2. The CDR3 contains 14 residues. The V gene end was trimmed by 5 bases and the J gene end by 6 bases; junction bases not matched to a gene: 2. CDR1 is MRHNA, CDR2 SNTAGT, per germline. This CDR3 is CASSLTSGGNEQFF. CDR3 DNA: TGTGCCAGCAGTCTGACTAGCGGGGGCAATGAGCAGTTCTTC.

The chain links TRBV3-1 (or the pseudogene TRBV3-2) to TRBJ2-1, with TRBD2 matching 13 bases. The junction had 1 base not matched to a gene; V was cut back by 3 bases and J by 2 bases. CDR1 and CDR2 (germline): LGHDT, YNNKEL (reference sequence). This CDR3 contains 16 residues. CDR3 region: CASSQGLAGTYNEQFF. Here the CDR3 DNA reads TGTGCCAGCAGCCAGGGACTAGCGGGAACCTACAATGAGCAGTTCTTC.

The V gene is TRBV5-4, the J gene TRBJ2-3, with 12 bases aligning to TRBD2. CDR3 size: 16 residues. CDR1 and CDR2 from the germline V gene are SGHNT and YYREEE (reference sequence). The V and J ends lost 4 bases and 0 bases, in that order; junction bases with no gene match: 3. Here the CDR3 DNA reads TGTGCCAGCAGCCGGGGGACTAGCGGGAGCACAGATACGCAGTATTTT. Its translation: CASSRGTSGSTDTQYF.

The V and J genes are TRBV19 and TRBJ1-1, with 7 bases that match TRBD1. The germline V gene has CDR1 LNHDA and CDR2 SQIVND (reference sequence). The CDR3 sequence is 16 residues long. The V and J ends lost 5 bases and 4 bases, in that order; junction bases with no gene match: 13. The CDR3 loop reads CASSDHAGGGGTEAFF. CDR3 DNA: TGTGCCAGTAGTGATCACGCAGGGGGTGGAGGCACTGAAGCTTTCTTT. The variable domain in full, completed from reference TRBV19 and TRBJ1-1, reads DGGITQSPKYLFRKEGQNVTLSCEQNLNHDAMYWYRQDPGQGLRLIYYSQIVNDFQKGDIAEGYSVSREKKESFPLTVTSAQKNPTAFYLCASSDHAGGGGTEAFFGQGTRLTVV.

The chain has TRBV27 and TRBJ1-2; D is unresolved. V dropped 4 bases and J dropped 7 bases, with 16 bases sitting between them. Germline-derived CDR1 and CDR2 are MNHEY and SMNVEV (reference sequence). The CDR3 is made up of 14 amino acids. In DNA form, the CDR3 reads TGTGCCAGCAGTTCTGTGGGCGGCGGACTTGGCTACACCTTC. It is translated as CASSSVGGGLGYTF.

The chain combines TRBV6-1 with TRBJ1-5, with no clear D. With 1 base removed from V and 6 bases from J, the gap between germline ends came to 7 bases. Germline V gives CDR1 MNHNS, CDR2 SASEGT. This CDR3 is built from 13 residues. CDR3 coding DNA: TGTGCCAGCAGTGAAGGGGCATTTCAGCCCCAGCATTTT. Its translation is CASSEGAFQPQHF.

The DNA for the CDR3 is TGTGCCAGCAGCTTACCCCGGGCAGGGCGCAAAAACGTCCTGACTTTC. It codes for CASSLPRAGRKNVLTF. The chain links TRBV7-3 to TRBJ2-6, with D maybe TRBD1 (5 bases). Germline-derived CDR1 and CDR2 are SGHTA and FQGTGA. With 2 bases removed from V and 10 bases from J, the gap between germline ends came to 18 bases. This CDR3 spans 16 amino acids.

V usage is TRBV5-3 and J usage is TRBJ2-3, with D possibly called TRBD1 or TRBD2 (5 bases each). TRBV5-3 is an ORF, and what it does is uncertain. With 5 bases removed from V and 2 bases from J, the gap between germline ends came to 24 bases. The CDR3 length is 18 residues. The CDR3: CARSSPWGTDESTDTQYF. The CDR3 coding sequence is TGTGCCAGAAGTAGCCCGTGGGGGACGGACGAATCCACAGATACGCAGTATTTT.

The V gene is TRBV24-1, the J gene TRBJ2-3; maybe TRBD2 (6 bases). The germline V gene has CDR1 KGHDR and CDR2 SFDVKD. The CDR3 runs to 14 residues. V was pared by 0 bases and J by 3 bases, with 6 bases between. CDR3 sequence (DNA): TGTGCCACCAGTGATTTGCGGGGGACAGATACGCAGTATTTT. Its protein product is CATSDLRGTDTQYF.

The rearrangement uses TRBV7-3 and TRBJ2-5; D ambiguous. The V gene's germline CDR1 is SGHTA and CDR2 FQGTGA. There are 16 residues in the CDR3. Trimming shortened V by 5 bases and J by 2 bases, and 18 bases separated the two germline ends. CDR3 sequence reads: CASSPFASPLQETQYF. Here the CDR3 DNA reads TGTGCCAGCAGCCCGTTTGCTAGTCCCCTACAAGAGACCCAGTACTTC.

This clone was counted only a few times. V gene TRBV7-9 combines with J gene TRBJ2-1; a possible D gene is TRBD2 (6 bases). Germline V gene sequence: CDR1 SEHNR, CDR2 FQNEAQ (reference sequence). V was pared by 5 bases and J by 4 bases, with 12 bases between. The CDR3 has 14 amino acids. CDR3: CASSPGLRYNEQFF. CDR3 coding DNA: TGTGCCAGCAGCCCGGGACTCCGATACAATGAGCAGTTCTTC.

CDR3 sequence: CASSLAVPGNEQFF. Written as DNA, the CDR3 is TGTGCCAGCAGCTTAGCGGTGCCGGGAAATGAGCAGTTCTTC. The V call is TRBV7-9, the J call TRBJ2-1, with a tentative D call TRBD2 (5 bases). This CDR3 region has 14 residues. Deletions cut 0 bases from V and 7 bases from J, with 10 bases between. Germline CDR1 is SEHNR and CDR2 is FQNEAQ (reference sequence).